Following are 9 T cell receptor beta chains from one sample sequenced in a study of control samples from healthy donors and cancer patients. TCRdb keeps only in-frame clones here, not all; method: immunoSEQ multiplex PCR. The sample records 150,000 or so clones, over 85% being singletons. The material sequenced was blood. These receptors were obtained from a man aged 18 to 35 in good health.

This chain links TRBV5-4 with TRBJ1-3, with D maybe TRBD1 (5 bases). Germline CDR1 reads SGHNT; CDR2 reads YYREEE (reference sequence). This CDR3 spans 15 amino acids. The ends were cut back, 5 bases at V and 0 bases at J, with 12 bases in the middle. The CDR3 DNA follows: TGTGCCAGCAGTCAGGGACGGCGCTCTGGAAACACCATATATTTT. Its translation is CASSQGRRSGNTIYF. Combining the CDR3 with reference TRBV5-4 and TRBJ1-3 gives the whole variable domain ETGVTQSPTHLIKTRGQQVTLRCSSQSGHNTVSWYQQALGQGPQFIFQYYREEENGRGNFPPRFSGLQFPNYSSELNVNALELDDSALYLCASSQGRRSGNTIYFGEGSWLTVV.

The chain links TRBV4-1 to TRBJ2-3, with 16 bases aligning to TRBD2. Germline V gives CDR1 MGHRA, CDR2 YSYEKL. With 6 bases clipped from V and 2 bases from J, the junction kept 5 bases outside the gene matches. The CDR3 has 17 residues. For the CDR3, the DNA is TGCGCCAGCAGTACCGGGACTAGCGGGGGGGACACAGATACGCAGTATTTT. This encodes CASSTGTSGGDTDTQYF.

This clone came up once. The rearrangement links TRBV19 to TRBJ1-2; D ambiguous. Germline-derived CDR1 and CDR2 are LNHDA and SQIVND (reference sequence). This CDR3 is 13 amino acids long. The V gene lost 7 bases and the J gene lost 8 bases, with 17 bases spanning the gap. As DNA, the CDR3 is TGTGCCAGTATACTTCCAGGCGAATCGGGCTACACCTTC. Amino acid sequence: CASILPGESGYTF. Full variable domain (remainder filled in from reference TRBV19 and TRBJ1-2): DGGITQSPKYLFRKEGQNVTLSCEQNLNHDAMYWYRQDPGQGLRLIYYSQIVNDFQKGDIAEGYSVSREKKESFPLTVTSAQKNPTAFYLCASILPGESGYTFGSGTRLTVV.

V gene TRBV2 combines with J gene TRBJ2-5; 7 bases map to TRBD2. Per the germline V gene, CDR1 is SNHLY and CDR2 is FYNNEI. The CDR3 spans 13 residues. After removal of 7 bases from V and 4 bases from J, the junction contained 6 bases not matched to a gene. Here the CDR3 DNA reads TGTGCCAGCAACCAGCGGGGAGGAGAGACCCAGTACTTC. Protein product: CASNQRGGETQYF.

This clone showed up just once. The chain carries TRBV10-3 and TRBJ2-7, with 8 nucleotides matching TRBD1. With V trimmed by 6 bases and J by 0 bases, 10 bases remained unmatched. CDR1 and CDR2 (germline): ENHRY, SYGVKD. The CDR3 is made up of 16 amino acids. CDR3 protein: CAISVRPGQGSYEQYF. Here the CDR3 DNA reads TGTGCCATCAGCGTCAGGCCCGGACAGGGCTCCTACGAGCAGTACTTC.

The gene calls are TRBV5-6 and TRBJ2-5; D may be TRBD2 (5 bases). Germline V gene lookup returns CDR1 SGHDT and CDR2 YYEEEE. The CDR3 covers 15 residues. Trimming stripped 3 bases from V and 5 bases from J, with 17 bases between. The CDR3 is CASSSLDYSEETQYF. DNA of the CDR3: TGTGCCAGCAGCTCCTTAGACTACTCGGAGGAGACCCAGTACTTC.

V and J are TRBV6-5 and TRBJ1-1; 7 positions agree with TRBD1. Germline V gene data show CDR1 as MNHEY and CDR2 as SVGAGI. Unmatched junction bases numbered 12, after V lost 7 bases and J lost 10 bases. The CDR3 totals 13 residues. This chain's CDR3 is CASTRGGLGLAFF. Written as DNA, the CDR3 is TGTGCCAGCACCAGGGGGGGATTGGGCTTAGCTTTCTTT.

CDR3 nucleotides: TGTGCCAGCAGCCAAGTTGTGGGGGTCTCTGAAAAACTGTTTTTT. Amino acid sequence: CASSQVVGVSEKLFF. The chain employs TRBV3-1 (or the pseudogene TRBV3-2) and TRBJ1-4; weak D call: TRBD1 (5 bases). Per germline, CDR1 LGHDT and CDR2 YNNKEL (reference sequence). CDR3 length equals 15 residues. Trimming left V 1 base short and J 7 bases short, with 13 bases between.

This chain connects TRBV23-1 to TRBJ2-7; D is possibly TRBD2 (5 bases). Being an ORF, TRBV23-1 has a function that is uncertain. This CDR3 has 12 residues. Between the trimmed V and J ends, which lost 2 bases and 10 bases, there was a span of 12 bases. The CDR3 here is CASSQKGRFQYF. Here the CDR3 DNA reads TGCGCCAGCAGTCAAAAAGGGAGATTCCAGTACTTC.